This TCR beta chain stems from a study of cytomegalovirus exposure and HLA in healthy donors. Deletions cut 1 base from V and 1 base from J, with 8 bases between. The CDR3 contains 14 residues. CDR1 and CDR2 from the germline V gene are SGHRS and YFSETQ. PCR used 60 Vbeta primers and 13 Jbeta primers. The method was immunoSEQ multiplex PCR; TCRdb's version includes in-frame clones alone and lacks a portion of them. The sample holds fewer than 250,000 clones; around 82% are singletons and the top ten take over 1.5%. This clonotype was obtained from a man aged 40-50 years in good health and CMV-seropositive. This chain links TRBV5-1 with TRBJ2-5; a possible D gene is TRBD1 (6 bases). The sample comprised PBMCs. The CDR3 nucleotides read TGCGCCAGCAGCTTGCAGGGGATCCAAGAGACCCAGTACTTC. It encodes CASSLQGIQETQYF.